The rows below give T cell receptor beta chains drawn from one sample of a study of beta chain features in type 1 diabetes. The protocol was immunoSEQ multiplex PCR, while the TCRdb copy is restricted to in-frame clones and leaves out a portion. The table includes about 40,000 clones, 64% detected once. The sample taken for sequencing was Tregs from blood. Every receptor here comes from a woman aged 25 to 39 in good health. CDR3s include the opening cysteine and the closing phenylalanine or tryptophan. D genes are given only for firm matches. Not every row has a clone size; where given, it reads once, few, many or a size class.

CDR3 length	D gene	V gene	clone size	J gene	CDR3 DNA	CDR3 protein
16	TRBD2	TRBV6-6	-	TRBJ2-1	TGTGCCAGCAGTTTGCAAATAGCGGGAGGGTACAATGAGCAGTTCTTC	CASSLQIAGGYNEQFF
19	TRBD1	TRBV29-1	-	TRBJ2-1	TGCAGCGTTGATATAGGACAGGGGATACTAGGGGCAGGGTCCAATGAGCAGTTCTTC	CSVDIGQGILGAGSNEQFF
14	TRBD2	TRBV29-1	-	TRBJ2-3	TGCAGCGGACTTCTAGCGGGCACCACAGATACGCAGTATTTT	CSGLLAGTTDTQYF
16	TRBD1	TRBV7-2	-	TRBJ1-2	TGTGCCAGCAGCCGCCGGACAGGGGCAATCGACTATGGCTACACCTTC	CASSRRTGAIDYGYTF
16	-	TRBV28	-	TRBJ2-1	TGTGCCAGCAGTTCGTTCGACTTGCGGTCCTACAATGAGCAGTTCTTC	CASSSFDLRSYNEQFF
15	TRBD2	TRBV19	few	TRBJ2-7	TGTGCCAGTAGTATCGGACTAGCGGCGACTTACGAGCAGTACTTC	CASSIGLAATYEQYF
15	TRBD1	TRBV6-6	-	TRBJ1-5	TGTGCCAGCAGAACAGGGGCCTGGGGCAATCAGCCCCAGCATTTT	CASRTGAWGNQPQHF
15	-	TRBV5-1	few	TRBJ1-2	TGCGCCAGCAGCGCGGTGGAGGGTCGGGTTTCCGGCTACACCTTC	CASSAVEGRVSGYTF
11	-	TRBV23-1	-	TRBJ1-2	TGCGCCAGCAGTCACGGGGGGGGCTACACCTTC	CASSHGGGYTF
12	TRBD2	TRBV28	-	TRBJ2-1	TGTGCCACTAGCGGGAGGTGGTATGAGCAGTTCTTC	CATSGRWYEQFF
14	-	TRBV10-3	few	TRBJ1-2	TGTGCCATACTGACCGGGACAAGGAATTATGGCTACACCTTC	CAILTGTRNYGYTF
13	TRBD1	TRBV7-8	-	TRBJ2-1	TGTGCCAGCAGCAGAGACAGGGCAGATGAGCAGTTCTTC	CASSRDRADEQFF
14	-	TRBV5-1	-	TRBJ2-5	TGCGCCAGCAGCTTCGGACAGAACCAAGAGACCCAGTACTTC	CASSFGQNQETQYF
16	TRBD2	TRBV5-1	-	TRBJ2-5	TGCGCCAGCAGCCGGGGACTAGCGGTCCTCCAAGAGACCCAGTACTTC	CASSRGLAVLQETQYF
15	TRBD1	TRBV5-1	-	TRBJ1-1	TGCGCCAGCAGCATGCGGACAGGGGCTGGCACTGAAGCTTTCTTT	CASSMRTGAGTEAFF
15	-	TRBV6-5	-	TRBJ2-7	TGTGCCAGCAGGAAGAGCAGGGGTGGGCGCGACGAGCAGTACTTC	CASRKSRGGRDEQYF
15	TRBD2	TRBV11-1	-	TRBJ2-7	TGTGCCAGCAGCTTGTGGGTAGCGGGAGATGGCGAGCAGTACTTC	CASSLWVAGDGEQYF
18	TRBD2	TRBV18	-	TRBJ2-1	TGTGCCAGCTCACCTTCGCTGGGACTAGCGGAGACCTACAATGAGCAGTTCTTC	CASSPSLGLAETYNEQFF
16	-	TRBV7-2	-	TRBJ2-6	TGTGCCAGCAGCCTAAGACAGATATCTGGGGCCAACGTCCTGACTTTC	CASSLRQISGANVLTF
12	-	TRBV27	-	TRBJ2-5	TGTGCCAGCAGTTTAACTAGTATCGGGCAGTACTTC	CASSLTSIGQYF
15	-	TRBV7-9	-	TRBJ2-7	TGTGCCAGCAGCTCGACTACAGGGTACTCCTACGAGCAGTACTTC	CASSSTTGYSYEQYF
14	-	TRBV29-1	-	TRBJ2-7	TGCAGCGTGGGTATTAGCAGAAACTCCTACGAGCAGTACTTC	CSVGISRNSYEQYF
15	-	TRBV7-8	-	TRBJ1-2	TGTGCCAGCAGCCCCCGGGACACTACTGGCTATGGCTACACCTTC	CASSPRDTTGYGYTF
14	-	TRBV6-5	-	TRBJ2-5	TGTGCCAGCAGCCGAGGCGGCGTCCAAGAGACCCAGTACTTC	CASSRGGVQETQYF
19	TRBD1	TRBV18	-	TRBJ1-4	TGTGCCAGCTCACCAGTTGGAGGGACAGGGTTGGCAACTAATGAAAAACTGTTTTTT	CASSPVGGTGLATNEKLFF
15	TRBD2	TRBV14	-	TRBJ2-7	TGTGCCAGCAGCCAACGACTAGCGGGAGCGGAGGAGCAGTACTTC	CASSQRLAGAEEQYF
18	TRBD1	TRBV7-3	-	TRBJ1-3	TGTGCCAGCAGCTTAACTGGGGACAGTGAATCCTCTGGAAACACCATATATTTT	CASSLTGDSESSGNTIYF
14	-	TRBV30	once	TRBJ1-6	TGTGCCTGGATTTTAGGAGGGAGTAATTCACCCCTCCACTTT	CAWILGGSNSPLHF
14	-	TRBV11-2	-	TRBJ1-1	TGTGCCAGCAGCTTGGGACAATTGAACACTGAAGCTTTCTTT	CASSLGQLNTEAFF
17	TRBD2	TRBV6-1	-	TRBJ2-4	TGTGCCAGCAGTGGGGTAGCGGGAGGTCGGGCCAAAAACATTCAGTACTTC	CASSGVAGGRAKNIQYF
13	-	TRBV7-2	-	TRBJ2-7	TGTGCCAGCAGCTTAGTACAGGTTGCCGAGCAGTACTTC	CASSLVQVAEQYF
20	TRBD2	TRBV28	-	TRBJ2-1	TGTGCCAGCAGTTTATGGAGACTAGCGAAGCAGATTAGCTCCTACAATGAGCAGTTCTTC	CASSLWRLAKQISSYNEQFF
14	-	TRBV6-6	few	TRBJ1-3	TGTGCCAGCAGTTATGGTGGGCCGGGAGACACCATATATTTT	CASSYGGPGDTIYF
17	TRBD1	TRBV9	-	TRBJ2-3	TGTGCCAGCAGCGTAGCCCGGGGACAGTCTGGCACAGATACGCAGTATTTT	CASSVARGQSGTDTQYF
14	-	TRBV28	-	TRBJ2-7	TGTGCCAGCACCCCGCCGGGGGCAGCGGGAGAGCAGTACTTC	CASTPPGAAGEQYF
14	TRBD1	TRBV7-9	once	TRBJ2-1	TGTGCCAGCGAGAGGGGGCGGAATGACAATGAGCAGTTCTTC	CASERGRNDNEQFF
13	-	TRBV7-3	-	TRBJ2-1	TGTGCCAGCAGCCGAACGGGAGAAAATGAGCAGTTCTTC	CASSRTGENEQFF
13	-	TRBV29-1	-	TRBJ2-6	TGCAGCGTTTATGTCTCTGGGGCCAACGTCCTGACTTTC	CSVYVSGANVLTF
13	TRBD2	TRBV30	-	TRBJ2-5	TGTGCCTGGAAGGTAGCGGGTTTGGAGACCCAGTACTTC	CAWKVAGLETQYF
16	TRBD2	TRBV7-3	few	TRBJ2-1	TGTGCCAGCAGCCCTGGTAGGGAGCGGGAGGGGAAGGAGCAGTTCTTC	CASSPGREREGKEQFF
14	TRBD2	TRBV5-4	-	TRBJ2-7	TGTGCCAGCAGCTTGGGACTAGCGAACTACGAGCAGTACTTC	CASSLGLANYEQYF
10	-	TRBV2	once	TRBJ2-5	TGTGCCAGCAGCGTAGAGACCCAGTACTTC	CASSVETQYF
11	-	TRBV28	-	TRBJ1-5	TGTGCCAGCAGTTTAGTCGGTCCCCAGCATTTT	CASSLVGPQHF
19	TRBD2	TRBV27	-	TRBJ2-1	TGTGCCAGCAGTCAGGGACTAGCGGGAGGGCGAAGGATACTCAATGAGCAGTTCTTC	CASSQGLAGGRRILNEQFF
14	TRBD1	TRBV28	-	TRBJ1-4	TGTGCCAGCAGAAGACAGGGGTTGGGTGAAAAACTGTTTTTT	CASRRQGLGEKLFF
15	TRBD2	TRBV29-1	-	TRBJ2-3	TGCAGCGTTAGCGGGAGGGCCGGTAGCACAGATACGCAGTATTTT	CSVSGRAGSTDTQYF
15	TRBD1	TRBV7-2	-	TRBJ2-7	TGTGCCAGCAGCTTAGGGACAGGACCATCCTACGAGCAGTACTTC	CASSLGTGPSYEQYF
18	TRBD2	TRBV5-1	-	TRBJ2-3	TGCGCCAGCAGCTTGGCCCTAGCGGGAGGGCCTTTGGCAGATACGCAGTATTTT	CASSLALAGGPLADTQYF
15	TRBD2	TRBV7-2	-	TRBJ2-5	TGTGCCAGCAGCTTACGCGGGAGGGTCGTGGAGACCCAGTACTTC	CASSLRGRVVETQYF
15	-	TRBV28	few	TRBJ2-6	TGTGCCAGCAGTTTTGGACACTCTGGGGCCAACGTCCTGACTTTC	CASSFGHSGANVLTF